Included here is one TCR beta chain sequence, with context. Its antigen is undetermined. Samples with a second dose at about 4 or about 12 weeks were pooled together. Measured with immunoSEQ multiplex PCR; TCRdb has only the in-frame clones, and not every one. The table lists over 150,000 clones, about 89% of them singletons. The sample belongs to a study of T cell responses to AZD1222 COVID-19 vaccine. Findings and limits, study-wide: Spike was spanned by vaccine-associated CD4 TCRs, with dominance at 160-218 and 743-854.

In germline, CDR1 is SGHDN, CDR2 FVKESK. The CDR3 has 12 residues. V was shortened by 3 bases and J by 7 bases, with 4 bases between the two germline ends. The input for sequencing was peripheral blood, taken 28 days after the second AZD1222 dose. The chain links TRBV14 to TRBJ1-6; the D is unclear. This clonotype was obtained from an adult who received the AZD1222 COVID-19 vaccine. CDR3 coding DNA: TGTGCCAGCAGCCACATCAATTCACCCCTCCACTTT. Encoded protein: CASSHINSPLHF.